The next 29 T cell receptor beta chains were all read from a single sample in a study of CD8 T cells in ankylosing spondylitis. TCRdb recomputed calls from the 5' RACE reads with MiXCR, one row per CDR3 protein. The table lists nearly 250,000 distinct CDR3 sequences, around 32% of them singletons. The specimen sequenced was blood, either unsorted or a sorted T cell fraction (not recorded which). The receptors were gathered from a male donor with ankylosing spondylitis or in good health (not recorded which).

The V gene is TRBV12-3 or TRBV12-4, the J gene TRBJ1-3; D call uncertain. The CDR3 spans 15 residues. Trimming pared 2 bases from V and 0 bases from J, leaving 8 bases between. CDR3 DNA sequence: TGTGCCAGCAGTTTATATGCCCGCTCTGGAAACACCATATATTTT. Amino acids: CASSLYARSGNTIYF.

The table lists this clonotype with a few counts. CDR3: CASSLGRGKETQYF. The CDR3 nucleotides are TGTGCCAGCAGCTTGGGGCGGGGGAAAGAGACCCAGTACTTC. The J gene is TRBJ2-5, the V gene TRBV5-5; 7 nucleotides match TRBD2. The CDR3 is made up of 14 amino acids. CDR1 SGHKS and CDR2 YYEKEE come from the germline V gene (reference sequence). The V gene end was trimmed by 0 bases and the J gene end by 3 bases; junction bases not matched to a gene: 2.

The CDR3, as DNA: TGTGCCATCTACGCAGGGGGCAGCACCGGGGAGCTGTTTTTT. Protein sequence: CAIYAGGSTGELFF. This chain links TRBV10-3 with TRBJ2-2, with 8 positions matching TRBD1. Unmatched junction bases numbered 6, after V lost 8 bases and J lost 4 bases. CDR1 ENHRY and CDR2 SYGVKD come from the germline V gene. The CDR3 loop spans 14 amino acids.

The V gene is TRBV29-1, the J gene TRBJ2-1; tentatively, D is TRBD1 (5 bases). Trimming removed 5 bases from V and 9 bases from J, with 14 bases in between. The CDR3 contains 12 residues. CDR1 SQVTM and CDR2 ANQGSEA come from the germline V gene. The CDR3 sequence: CSVFQGWGEQFF. In DNA form, the CDR3 reads TGCAGCGTTTTTCAGGGCTGGGGTGAGCAGTTCTTC.

The chain joins TRBV9 to TRBJ2-3, with D perhaps matching TRBD1 or TRBD2 (5 bases each). CDR3 size: 15 residues. Trimming removed 0 bases at V and 4 bases at J, with 12 bases between. Germline-derived CDR1 and CDR2 are SGDLS and YYNGEE. The CDR3 nucleotides are TGTGCCAGCAGCGTAGGAGGGGTTCGGGCAGATACGCAGTATTTT. It encodes CASSVGGVRADTQYF.

The chain joins TRBV24-1 to TRBJ1-5; D gene uncertain. Trimming removed 4 bases at V and 0 bases at J, with 9 bases between. Germline V lookup: CDR1 KGHDR, CDR2 SFDVKD. The CDR3 is made up of 15 amino acids. The CDR3 DNA reads TGTGCCACCAGTGAAGGCAACCTTAGCAATCAGCCCCAGCATTTT. Encoded protein: CATSEGNLSNQPQHF.

This clonotype came up a few times. The chain joins TRBV20-1 to TRBJ2-7; 13 bases are a match to TRBD2. The J segment lost 1 base and the V segment lost 5 bases, leaving 8 bases of the junction unmatched. Germline V gene lookup returns CDR1 DFQATT and CDR2 SNEGSKA (reference sequence). The CDR3 contains 16 residues. The CDR3 DNA is TGCAGTGCTTCAAGGACTAGCGGGGGTCGATCCTACGAGCAGTACTTC. This sequence encodes CSASRTSGGRSYEQYF.

The genes are TRBV10-3 and TRBJ2-5; 12 bases map to TRBD1. Trimming removed 8 bases from V and 5 bases from J; junction bases left unmatched: 9. Germline CDR1 ENHRY, CDR2 SYGVKD. The CDR3 has 15 amino acids. The CDR3 DNA reads as TGTGCCATCCGACGGGGGACAGGGGGCGTGGAGACCCAGTACTTC. Translating it yields CAIRRGTGGVETQYF.

This chain connects TRBV6-4 to TRBJ2-7; D not resolved. The germline V and J ends were trimmed by 2 bases and 6 bases, with 23 bases remaining between them. CDR1 is MRHNA and CDR2 is SNTAGT in the germline V gene. The CDR3 spans 17 residues. CDR3 coding DNA: TGTGCCAGCAGTGACCTGGACGGCTCCCCGCATCCCCTCGAGCAGTACTTC. As protein: CASSDLDGSPHPLEQYF.

This chain uses TRBV12-3 or TRBV12-4 with TRBJ2-6, with D uncertain. The CDR3 spans 16 residues. V was trimmed by 5 bases and J by 1 base, leaving 12 bases between them. CDR3 sequence (DNA): TGTGCCAGCAGTGTTAGAAGTGTTTCTGGGGCCAACGTCCTGACTTTC. Translation: CASSVRSVSGANVLTF.

The chain is built from TRBV29-1 and TRBJ1-1; D uncertain. V dropped 8 bases and J dropped 1 base, with 14 bases sitting between them. Germline-derived CDR1 and CDR2 are SQVTM and ANQGSEA. This CDR3 has 13 residues. The CDR3 sequence: CSLKRSGNTEAFF. The CDR3, as DNA: TGCAGCTTGAAAAGGAGCGGGAACACTGAAGCTTTCTTT.

The genes are TRBV12-3 or TRBV12-4 and TRBJ2-5; D remains ambiguous. Trimming cost V 2 bases and J 2 bases, with 9 bases left between them. This CDR3 comprises 14 residues. CDR3 region: CASSLSAKQETQYF. The DNA for the CDR3 is TGTGCCAGCAGTTTATCGGCGAAGCAAGAGACCCAGTACTTC.

This clonotype was recorded a few times. This chain joins TRBV20-1 and TRBJ1-4, with D perhaps TRBD1 (5 bases). The CDR3 is 15 amino acids. Trimming took 0 bases from V and 8 from J, leaving 16 bases between them. Germline-derived CDR1 and CDR2 are DFQATT and SNEGSKA (reference sequence). This CDR3 reads CSARDPRDRQEKLFF. CDR3 nucleotides: TGCAGTGCTAGAGATCCAAGGGATCGACAGGAAAAACTGTTTTTT.

The J gene is TRBJ2-5, the V gene TRBV15; D gene ambiguous. Trimming pared 5 bases from V and 1 base from J, leaving 8 bases between. The CDR3 has 13 amino acids. The germline CDR1 and CDR2 sequences are LNHNV and YYDKDF (reference sequence). The CDR3, as DNA: TGTGCCACCAGCTGGGCTGGCCAAGAGACCCAGTACTTC. Translating it yields CATSWAGQETQYF.

The chain couples TRBV5-6 to TRBJ2-2; 11 bases are shared with TRBD2. Trimming cost V 1 base and J 4 bases; bases outside gene matches: 3. The germline CDR1 and CDR2 sequences are SGHDT and YYEEEE. This CDR3 spans 16 amino acids. The CDR3 DNA follows: TGTGCCAGCAGCTTGAGGCTAGCGGGGGGCACCGGGGAGCTGTTTTTT. Translated: CASSLRLAGGTGELFF. The entire variable domain, with the rest obtained from reference TRBV5-6 and TRBJ2-2, is as follows: DAGVTQSPTHLIKTRGQQVTLRCSPKSGHDTVSWYQQALGQGPQFIFQYYEEEERQRGNFPDRFSGHQFPNYSSELNVNALLLGDSALYLCASSLRLAGGTGELFFGEGSRLTVL.

This clonotype was picked up one time. This chain connects TRBV6-4 to TRBJ2-1; D uncertain. Trimming stripped 6 bases from V and 6 bases from J, with 15 bases between. The CDR3 spans 14 residues. Germline CDR1 is MRHNA and CDR2 is SNTAGT. The CDR3 reads CASSPRHSPNEQFF. In DNA form, the CDR3 reads TGTGCCAGCAGCCCCCGGCACAGCCCCAATGAGCAGTTCTTC.

This rearrangement joins TRBV12-3 or TRBV12-4 to TRBJ2-7; 8 bases match TRBD1. This CDR3 is built from 14 residues. V lost 5 bases to trimming and J lost 0 bases; unmatched junction nucleotides: 3. CDR3 residues: CASSAGGGSYEQYF. The CDR3 DNA sequence: TGTGCCAGCAGTGCAGGGGGCGGCTCCTACGAGCAGTACTTC.

Only a few counts were recorded for this clonotype. This sequence joins TRBV9 and TRBJ2-3; D is unclear. Germline assignment: CDR1 SGDLS and CDR2 YYNGEE. The length of the CDR3 is 14 residues. The V and J ends lost 3 bases and 2 bases respectively, with 10 bases between them. DNA of the CDR3: TGTGCCAGCAGCGACCCTAGGGTCACAGATACGCAGTATTTT. Residues: CASSDPRVTDTQYF.

The rearrangement links TRBV6-5 to TRBJ2-7; 8 bases match TRBD1. The junction had 4 bases not matched to a gene; V was cut back by 0 bases and J by 3 bases. Germline-derived CDR1 and CDR2 are MNHEY and SVGAGI. The CDR3 contains 15 residues. The CDR3 reads CASSYSRGLNYEQYF. DNA for the CDR3: TGTGCCAGCAGTTACTCCAGGGGGCTGAACTACGAGCAGTACTTC.

The chain joins TRBV5-1 to TRBJ2-2; 9 bases line up with TRBD1. Germline V gene sequence: CDR1 SGHRS, CDR2 YFSETQ. The junction had 6 bases not matched to a gene; V was cut back by 4 bases and J by 8 bases. The CDR3 has 14 amino acids. In DNA form, the CDR3 reads TGCGCCAGCAGCAGGGACAGGGTGTCAGGGGAGCTGTTTTTT. Its protein is CASSRDRVSGELFF.

This chain connects TRBV11-2 to TRBJ2-6; weak D call: TRBD1 (5 bases). CDR3 length: 15 amino acids. Between the trimmed V and J ends, which lost 4 bases and 8 bases, there was a span of 15 bases. Germline V lookup: CDR1 SGHAT, CDR2 FQNNGV. The CDR3: CASSSLTVPTNVLTF. As DNA, the CDR3 is TGTGCCAGCAGCTCGTTGACAGTTCCCACCAACGTCCTGACTTTC.

This clonotype was detected only a few times. The chain is built from TRBV12-3 or TRBV12-4 and TRBJ1-3, with D maybe TRBD1 (5 bases). V was cut by 6 bases and J by 0 bases, with 9 bases left in between. The CDR3 is 14 residues long. The CDR3 sequence: CASSRGVSGNTIYF. The CDR3 DNA reads as TGTGCCAGCAGCCGAGGGGTCTCTGGAAACACCATATATTTT.

V and J are TRBV5-1 and TRBJ1-1, with D unresolved. Germline CDR1 SGHRS, CDR2 YFSETQ. The CDR3 length is 13 residues. V gave up 0 bases and J gave up 11 bases, with 14 bases separating them. CDR3 sequence reads: CASSLGTQTGAFF. In DNA form, the CDR3 reads TGCGCCAGCAGCTTGGGGACTCAGACGGGGGCTTTCTTT. The full variable domain, in which reference TRBV5-1 and TRBJ1-1 provide the parts outside the CDR3, is KAGVTQTPRYLIKTRGQQVTLSCSPISGHRSVSWYQQTPGQGLQFLFEYFSETQRNKGNFPGRFSGRQFSNSRSEMNVSTLELGDSALYLCASSLGTQTGAFFGQGTRLTVV.

The chain employs TRBV5-6 and TRBJ1-2; 7 nucleotides line up with TRBD1. The CDR3 has 15 amino acids. Germline V gene data show CDR1 as SGHDT and CDR2 as YYEEEE. The J segment lost 2 bases and the V segment lost 1 base, leaving 5 bases of the junction unmatched. The CDR3 DNA reads TGTGCCAGCAGCTTGCAGGGACAGCGAAACTATGGCTACACCTTC. This codes for CASSLQGQRNYGYTF.

This clonotype has a handful of counts. The rearrangement joins TRBV20-1 to TRBJ1-2, with 7 bases aligning to TRBD1. The CDR3 is 16 amino acids. The trim removed 4 bases at V and 1 base at J, leaving 12 bases unmatched. The germline CDR1 and CDR2 sequences are DFQATT and SNEGSKA (reference sequence). The CDR3 loop reads CSAKGSGGQFNYGYTF. CDR3 sequence (DNA): TGCAGTGCTAAGGGGTCAGGGGGGCAATTTAACTATGGCTACACCTTC.

In this sample, this clonotype turned up a few times. This chain joins TRBV29-1 and TRBJ1-4; 8 positions match TRBD1. This CDR3 has 14 residues. The J segment lost 7 bases and the V segment lost 2 bases, leaving 6 bases of the junction unmatched. Germline V CDR1 and CDR2: SQVTM, ANQGSEA. CDR3 sequence reads: CSVEIGQGTEKLFF. For the CDR3, the DNA is TGCAGCGTTGAAATTGGACAGGGTACTGAAAAACTGTTTTTT.

The chain combines TRBV3-1 with TRBJ2-7; no reliable D call. Germline CDR1 LGHDT, CDR2 YNNKEL (reference sequence). V was clipped by 1 base and J by 2 bases, with 15 bases between them. CDR3 length: 16 amino acids. The CDR3 sequence is CASSQARAPSPYEQYF. The CDR3, as DNA: TGTGCCAGCAGCCAAGCCCGGGCCCCGAGCCCCTACGAGCAGTACTTC.

This clonotype was counted between two and nine times. The chain carries TRBV4-2 and TRBJ1-1, with a possible D match to TRBD1 (5 bases). From germline, CDR1 is LGHNA and CDR2 YNFKEQ. This CDR3 region has 15 residues. V gave up 0 bases and J gave up 7 bases, with 15 bases separating them. The CDR3 spells CASSQDLGGVGEAFF. CDR3 coding DNA: TGTGCCAGCAGCCAAGATCTGGGGGGGGTGGGTGAAGCTTTCTTT.

The gene calls are TRBV20-1 and TRBJ2-3; D is possibly TRBD1 or TRBD2 (5 bases each). Per germline, CDR1 DFQATT and CDR2 SNEGSKA (reference sequence). There are 15 residues in the CDR3. V was cut by 0 bases and J by 5 bases, with 15 bases left in between. CDR3 loop: CSARDLRGRGDTQYF. The CDR3 region has the DNA TGCAGTGCTAGAGACCTCCGGGGTAGGGGAGATACGCAGTATTTT.